Detailed here is one TCR beta chain. Its antigen is undetermined. Trimming removed 3 bases from V and 4 bases from J; junction bases left unmatched: 5. The germline V gene encodes CDR1 MNHEY and CDR2 SMNVEV (reference sequence). This CDR3 has 14 residues. Cells were stimulated with CMV-infected fibroblast lysates at 10 ug/mL. CD40L-negative CD69-negative CD45RO-high memory CD4+ T cells were sorted as populations depleted of antigen-responding cells. The data belong to a study of persistence of HIV-infected CD4 T cells. Study-wide results and caveats: Degenerate expanded CDR3beta sequences were enriched among CMV- and Gag-responding cells. CMV- and Gag-responding cells had lower TCRbeta richness than CD3/CD28-responding cells.

Sequencing used immunoSEQ version 4 in survey mode. Generated by immunoSEQ multiplex PCR, the TCRdb table keeps only in-frame clones and is missing some. The sample has 30,000 to 45,000 clones; approximately 84% are singletons. Material: CD4+ T cells sorted from PBMCs after 18-hour stimulation, obtained from a patient who received antiretroviral therapy. The chain joins TRBV27 to TRBJ1-2; 7 bases align to TRBD1. The receptor comes from an adult man with HIV who was CMV-seropositive. CDR3 sequence: CASSFSGGVYGYTF. Written as DNA, the CDR3 is TGTGCCAGCAGTTTCTCAGGGGGTGTCTATGGCTACACCTTC.